This T cell receptor (beta chain) stems from a study of Graves' ophthalmopathy and Graves' hyperthyroidism. A few counts support this clonotype. Its antigen is still unknown. Amplification of TCR beta CDR3 regions used RNA transcripts. The first-round RT-PCR employed HTBI primers together with the Qiagen OneStep RT-PCR kit. A multiplex PCR was then performed as the second round. TCRdb reprocessed the multiplex PCR reads via MiXCR and lists one record per CDR3 protein. The repertoire includes 740,000 or so distinct CDR3 sequences, roughly 40% of them detected once, and about 40% sits in the top ten. Study-wide points: In blood, most expanded thyroid clonotypes above 0.001 frequency were also detected.

The germline V gene has CDR1 MNHEY and CDR2 SVGAGI. This CDR3 spans 17 amino acids. The ends were cut back, 2 bases at V and 3 bases at J, with 19 bases in the middle. Sequenced: peripheral blood. This TCR was recovered from an adult man with Graves' ophthalmopathy. The V call is TRBV6-5, the J call TRBJ1-2, with D possibly being TRBD1 (6 bases). Here the CDR3 DNA reads TGTGCCAGCAGTTACCGGTTGTTGGGTACAGGGCACTATGGCTACACCTTC. Residues: CASSYRLLGTGHYGYTF.